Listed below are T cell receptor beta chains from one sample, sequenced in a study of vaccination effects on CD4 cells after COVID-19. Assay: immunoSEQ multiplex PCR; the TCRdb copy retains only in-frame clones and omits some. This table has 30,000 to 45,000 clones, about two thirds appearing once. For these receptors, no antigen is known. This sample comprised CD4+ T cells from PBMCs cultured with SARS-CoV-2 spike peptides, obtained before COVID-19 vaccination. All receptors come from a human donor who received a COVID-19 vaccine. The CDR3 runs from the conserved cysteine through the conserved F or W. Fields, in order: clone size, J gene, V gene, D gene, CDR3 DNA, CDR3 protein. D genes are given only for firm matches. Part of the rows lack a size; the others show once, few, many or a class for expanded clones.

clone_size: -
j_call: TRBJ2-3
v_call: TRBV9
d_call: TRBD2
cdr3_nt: TGTGCCAGCAGTCATTCCCCTCCGGGGGGGAGCACAGATACGCAGTATTTT
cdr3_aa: CASSHSPPGGSTDTQYF

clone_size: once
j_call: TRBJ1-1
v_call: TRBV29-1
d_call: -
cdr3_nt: TGCAGCGTTGGCCGGGTGGGGGAGGGCACTGAAGCTTTCTTT
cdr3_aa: CSVGRVGEGTEAFF

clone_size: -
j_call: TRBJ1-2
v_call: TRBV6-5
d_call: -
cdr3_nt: TGTGCCAGCGAAGGACAGCCAGCCTATGGCTACACCTTC
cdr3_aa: CASEGQPAYGYTF

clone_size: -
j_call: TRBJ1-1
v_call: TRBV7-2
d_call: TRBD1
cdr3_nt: TGTGCCAGCAGGCGTCAAGGGGGCACAGTCACTGAAGCTTTCTTT
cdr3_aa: CASRRQGGTVTEAFF

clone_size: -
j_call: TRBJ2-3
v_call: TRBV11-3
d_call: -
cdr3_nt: TGTGCCAGCGGGACGGGGGCCACAGATACGCAGTATTTT
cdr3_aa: CASGTGATDTQYF

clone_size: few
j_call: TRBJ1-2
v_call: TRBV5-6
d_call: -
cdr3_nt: TGTGCCAGCAGCTTGGTTCTGGGGGATGGCTACACCTTC
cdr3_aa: CASSLVLGDGYTF

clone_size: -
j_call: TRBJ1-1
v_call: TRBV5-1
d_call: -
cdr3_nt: TGCGCCAGCAGCGCCCCGACAGGCGTGAACACTGAAGCTTTCTTT
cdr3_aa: CASSAPTGVNTEAFF

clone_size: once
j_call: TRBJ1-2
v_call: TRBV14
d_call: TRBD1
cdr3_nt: TGTGCCAGCAGCCAAGGCAGGGGGGAGTATGGCTACACCTTC
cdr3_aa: CASSQGRGEYGYTF

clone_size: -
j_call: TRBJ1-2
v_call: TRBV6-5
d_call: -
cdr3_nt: TGTGCCAGCAGTTCGACATATCCCGGGGGTGGCTACACCTTC
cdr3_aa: CASSSTYPGGGYTF

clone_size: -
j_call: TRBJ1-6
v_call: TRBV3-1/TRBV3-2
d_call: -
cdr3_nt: TGTGCCAGCAGCCAACAGGGCGGGTCACCCCTCCACTTT
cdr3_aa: CASSQQGGSPLHF

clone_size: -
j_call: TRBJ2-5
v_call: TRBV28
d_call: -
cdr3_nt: TGTGCCAGCAGCTCAGAGACCCAGTACTTC
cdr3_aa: CASSSETQYF

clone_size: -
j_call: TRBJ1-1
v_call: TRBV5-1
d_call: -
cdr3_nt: TGCGCCAGCAGCTTGGTACAGGACACTGAAGCTTTCTTT
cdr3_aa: CASSLVQDTEAFF

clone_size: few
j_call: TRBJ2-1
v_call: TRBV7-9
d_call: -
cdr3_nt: TGTGCCAGCGGGACACCCCAAGAGGACAATGAGCAGTTCTTC
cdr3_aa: CASGTPQEDNEQFF

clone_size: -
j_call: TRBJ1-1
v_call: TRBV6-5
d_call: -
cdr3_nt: TGTGCCAGCAGAGTCAACCCGGGAGGGACTGAAGCTTTCTTT
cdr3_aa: CASRVNPGGTEAFF

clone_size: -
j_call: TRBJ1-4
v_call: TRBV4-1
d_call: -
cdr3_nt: TGCGCCAGCAGACTTGGGGGGCGCGGAACTAATGAAAAACTGTTTTTT
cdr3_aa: CASRLGGRGTNEKLFF

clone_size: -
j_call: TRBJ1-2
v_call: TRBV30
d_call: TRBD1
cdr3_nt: TGTGCCTGGTCTGGGGACAGGGAAAGGCATGGCTACACCTTC
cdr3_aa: CAWSGDRERHGYTF

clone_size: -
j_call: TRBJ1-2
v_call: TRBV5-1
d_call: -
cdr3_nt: TGCGCCAGCAGCCGATCCTCCCCTAACTATGGCTACACCTTC
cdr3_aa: CASSRSSPNYGYTF

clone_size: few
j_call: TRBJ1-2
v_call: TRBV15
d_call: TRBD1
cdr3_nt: TGTGCCACCAGCTGGACAGGGGGCGTCGGCTATGGCTACACCTTC
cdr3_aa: CATSWTGGVGYGYTF

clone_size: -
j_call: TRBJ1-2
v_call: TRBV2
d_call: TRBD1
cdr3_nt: TGTGCCAGCACCCTAGACAGGGTCGGAGGCTACACCTTC
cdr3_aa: CASTLDRVGGYTF

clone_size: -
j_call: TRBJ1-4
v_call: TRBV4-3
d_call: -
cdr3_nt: TGCGCCAGCAGCCAAGAAGGACACGTTAATGAAAAACTGTTTTTT
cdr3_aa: CASSQEGHVNEKLFF

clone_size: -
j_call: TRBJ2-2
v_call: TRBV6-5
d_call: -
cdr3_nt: TGTGCCAGCAGTTCAAACAGGAACACCGGGGAGCTGTTTTTT
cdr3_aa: CASSSNRNTGELFF

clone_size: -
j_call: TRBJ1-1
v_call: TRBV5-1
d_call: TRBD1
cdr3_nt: TGCGCCAGCAGCAGCTCACAGGGGAGTAACACTGAAGCTTTCTTT
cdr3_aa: CASSSSQGSNTEAFF

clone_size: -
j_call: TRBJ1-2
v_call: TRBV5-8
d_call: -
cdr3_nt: TGTGCCAGCAGCTTGGGAGGGAGGGCCTATGGCTACACCTTC
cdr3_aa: CASSLGGRAYGYTF

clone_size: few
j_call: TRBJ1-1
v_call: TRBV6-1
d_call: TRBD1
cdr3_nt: TGTGCCAGCAGTGATATCCAAGGGACAGGGAATATGGCTTTCTTT
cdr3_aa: CASSDIQGTGNMAFF

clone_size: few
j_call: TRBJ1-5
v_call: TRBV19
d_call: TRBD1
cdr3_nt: TGTGCCAGTATAGGGCAGGGGGCCCAGCCCCAGCATTTT
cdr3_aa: CASIGQGAQPQHF

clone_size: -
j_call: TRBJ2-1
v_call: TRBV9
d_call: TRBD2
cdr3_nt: TGTGCCAGCAGCGCGCCCGGACTAGCGGGGGGGCACTTGGCTTTCAATGAGCAGTTCTTC
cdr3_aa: CASSAPGLAGGHLAFNEQFF

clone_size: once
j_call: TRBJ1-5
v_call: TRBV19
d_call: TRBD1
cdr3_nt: TGTGCCAGTAAGCCCGTCGGGCAGGGGGCACAGCCCCAGCATTTT
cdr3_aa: CASKPVGQGAQPQHF

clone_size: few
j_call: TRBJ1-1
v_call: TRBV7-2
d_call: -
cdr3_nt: TGTGCCAGCAGCTTATACGGCGGAACTGAAGCTTTCTTT
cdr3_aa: CASSLYGGTEAFF

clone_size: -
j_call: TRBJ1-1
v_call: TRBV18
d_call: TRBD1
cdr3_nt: TGTGCCAGCTCACCCCCAGGGGGACGGACTGAAGCTTTCTTT
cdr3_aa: CASSPPGGRTEAFF

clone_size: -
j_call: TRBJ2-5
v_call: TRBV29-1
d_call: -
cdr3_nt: TGCAGCGCACCGGGGGTAGCCCTAGAGACCCAGTACTTC
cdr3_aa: CSAPGVALETQYF

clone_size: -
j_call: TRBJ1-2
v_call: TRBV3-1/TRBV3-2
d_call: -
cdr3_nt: TGTGCCAGCAGCCAAGAGTATGGGGGCCGACCCACTAACTATGGCTACACCTTC
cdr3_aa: CASSQEYGGRPTNYGYTF

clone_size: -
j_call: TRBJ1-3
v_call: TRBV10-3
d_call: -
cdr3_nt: TGTGCCATCAGTGAGGAGGGCCGCAGCTCTGGAAACACCATATATTTT
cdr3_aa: CAISEEGRSSGNTIYF

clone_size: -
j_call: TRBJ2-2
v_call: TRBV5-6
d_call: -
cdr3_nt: TGTGCCAGCAGCTTGTTGCTGGCGAACACCGGGGAGCTGTTTTTT
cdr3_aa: CASSLLLANTGELFF

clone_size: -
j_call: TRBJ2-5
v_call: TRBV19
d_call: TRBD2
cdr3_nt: TGTGCCAGTAGTCCCCCCGGGACTAGCGGGAGGAGTCGACAAGAGACCCAGTACTTC
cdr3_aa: CASSPPGTSGRSRQETQYF

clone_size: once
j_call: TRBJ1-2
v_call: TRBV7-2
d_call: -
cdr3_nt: TGTGCCAGCAGCTCCCCGGCCCTCTATGGCTACACCTTC
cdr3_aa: CASSSPALYGYTF

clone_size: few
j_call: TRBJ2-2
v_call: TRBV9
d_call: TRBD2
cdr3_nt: TGTGCCAGCAGCGTAGTAGCGGGGGCCACGGGCGGGGAGCTGTTTTTT
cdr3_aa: CASSVVAGATGGELFF

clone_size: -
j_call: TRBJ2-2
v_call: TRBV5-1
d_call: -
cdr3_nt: TGCGCCAGCAGCTTGGATCCGGGAGCGAGGACCGGGGAGCTGTTTTTT
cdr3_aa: CASSLDPGARTGELFF

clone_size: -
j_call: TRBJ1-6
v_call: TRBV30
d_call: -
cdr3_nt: TGTGCCTGGAGTGTAGGATTGCGGGAACCCCTCCACTTT
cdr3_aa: CAWSVGLREPLHF

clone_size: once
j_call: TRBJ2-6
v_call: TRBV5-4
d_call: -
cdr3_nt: TGTGCCAGCAGCTTGTCACAGGGTTCTGGGGCCAACGTCCTGACTTTC
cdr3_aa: CASSLSQGSGANVLTF

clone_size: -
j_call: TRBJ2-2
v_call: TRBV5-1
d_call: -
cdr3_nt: TGCGCCAGCAGCTTCGGACAGCCTAGGGGGGAGCTGTTTTTT
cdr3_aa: CASSFGQPRGELFF

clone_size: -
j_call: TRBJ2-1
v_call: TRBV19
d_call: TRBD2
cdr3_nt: TGTGCCAGTAGTTATACGAGACTAGCGGGGATCTCTTATAAGTATGAGCAGTTCTTC
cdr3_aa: CASSYTRLAGISYKYEQFF

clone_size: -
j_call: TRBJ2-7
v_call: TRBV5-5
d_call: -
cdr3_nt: TGTGCCAGCAGCATCTTACACACTTCGGCCTACGAGCAGTACTTC
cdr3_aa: CASSILHTSAYEQYF

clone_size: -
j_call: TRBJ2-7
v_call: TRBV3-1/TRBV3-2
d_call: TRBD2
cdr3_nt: TGTGCCAGCAGCCAATCGACTAGCGGGAGGATGAGTCTCTACGAGCAGTACTTC
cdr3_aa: CASSQSTSGRMSLYEQYF

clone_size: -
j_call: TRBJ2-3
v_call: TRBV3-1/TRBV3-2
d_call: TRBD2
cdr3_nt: TGTGCCAGCAGCCAACTCCAATTACTAGCGGGGGGGAGAGATACGCAGTATTTT
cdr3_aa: CASSQLQLLAGGRDTQYF

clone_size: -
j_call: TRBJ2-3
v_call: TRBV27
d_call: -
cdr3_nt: TGTGCCAGCAGTTTAGGAGGCAGGAAGTACGGAGATACGCAGTATTTT
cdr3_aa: CASSLGGRKYGDTQYF

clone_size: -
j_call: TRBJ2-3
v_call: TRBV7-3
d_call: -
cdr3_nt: TGTGCCAGCAGCTTAGGCACGCAGGGGACAGATACGCAGTATTTT
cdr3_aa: CASSLGTQGTDTQYF

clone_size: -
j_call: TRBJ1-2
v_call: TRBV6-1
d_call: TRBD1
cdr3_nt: TGTGCCAGCAGTGAATGGGAGGGGGCTGGCTACACCTTC
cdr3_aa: CASSEWEGAGYTF

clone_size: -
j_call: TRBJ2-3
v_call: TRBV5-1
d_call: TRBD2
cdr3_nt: TGCGCCAGCAGCTCAGATGCCGGGACTAGCGGGAGCACAGATACGCAGTATTTT
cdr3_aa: CASSSDAGTSGSTDTQYF

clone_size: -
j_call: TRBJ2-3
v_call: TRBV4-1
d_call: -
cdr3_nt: TGCGCCAGCAGCCAAGAGGTGGATACGCAGTATTTT
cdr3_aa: CASSQEVDTQYF

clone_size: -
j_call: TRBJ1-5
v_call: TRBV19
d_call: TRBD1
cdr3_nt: TGTGCCAGTAGTCCGTTGACAGGGGGCGCCGGTCAGCCCCAGCATTTT
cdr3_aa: CASSPLTGGAGQPQHF

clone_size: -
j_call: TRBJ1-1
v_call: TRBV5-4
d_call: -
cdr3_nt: TGTGCCAGCAGCTTGGTTGGCACGAACACTGAAGCTTTCTTT
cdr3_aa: CASSLVGTNTEAFF

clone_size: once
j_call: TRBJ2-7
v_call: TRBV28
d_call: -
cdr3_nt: TGTGCCAGCTGGGAGGGGGGCCGGCAGTACTTC
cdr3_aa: CASWEGGRQYF

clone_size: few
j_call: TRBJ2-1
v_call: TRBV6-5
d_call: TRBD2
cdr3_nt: TGTGCCAGCACCCTAGGGACTAGCTCTAACAATGAGCAGTTCTTC
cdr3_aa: CASTLGTSSNNEQFF

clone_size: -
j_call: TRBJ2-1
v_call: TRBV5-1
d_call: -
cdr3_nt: TGCGCCAGCAGCCCGAGGGTGGCTAGCTCATCCTACAATGAGCAGTTCTTC
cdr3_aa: CASSPRVASSSYNEQFF

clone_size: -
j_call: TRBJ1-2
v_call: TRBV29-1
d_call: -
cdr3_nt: TGCAGCATTTCCGGGACACAGTTCTATGGCTACACCTTC
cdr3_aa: CSISGTQFYGYTF

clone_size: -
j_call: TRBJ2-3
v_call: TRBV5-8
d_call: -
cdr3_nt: TGTGCCAGCAGCCCCTACCCGCCGTTGGCCACAGATACGCAGTATTTT
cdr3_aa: CASSPYPPLATDTQYF

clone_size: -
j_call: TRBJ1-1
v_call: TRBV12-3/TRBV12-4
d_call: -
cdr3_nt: TGTGCCAGCAGTACGGGGAGAAGCACTGAAGCTTTCTTT
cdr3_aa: CASSTGRSTEAFF

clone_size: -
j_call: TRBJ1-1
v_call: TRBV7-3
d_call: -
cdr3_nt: TGTGCCAGCAGCTTAGAGGGGGGCGCGAACACTGAAGCTTTCTTT
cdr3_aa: CASSLEGGANTEAFF

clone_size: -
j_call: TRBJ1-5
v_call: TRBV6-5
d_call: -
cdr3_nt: TGTGCCAGCAGTACCAGGGAGGGCTATCAGCCCCAGCATTTT
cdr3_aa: CASSTREGYQPQHF

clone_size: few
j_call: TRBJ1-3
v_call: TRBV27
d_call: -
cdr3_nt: TGTGCCAGCAGTCCGCAGGGCTTCTCTGGAAACACCATATATTTT
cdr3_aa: CASSPQGFSGNTIYF